These T cell receptor beta chains were read from a single sample in a study of cytomegalovirus exposure and HLA in healthy donors. Clones were sequenced by immunoSEQ multiplex PCR, and TCRdb holds only the in-frame ones, with some missing. The sample comprises roughly 90,000 clones, around 84% of which are singletons, and 2.1% rests with the top ten. Sequences were obtained from PBMCs. All receptors derive from a man in his late teens or twenties in good health and CMV-seronegative. The CDR3 runs from the conserved cysteine through the conserved F or W. D genes are given only for firm matches. Size tells how often a clone was seen (once, few, many) or the class of an expanded clone, and some rows leave it out.

CDR3nt: TGTGCCAGCTTCTCCGGGGTTAGGGAGACCCAGTACTTC; CDR3aa: CASFSGVRETQYF; v_gene: TRBV18; d_gene: .; abundance: .; j_gene: TRBJ2-5
CDR3nt: TGTGCCAGTAGTATCCCCGGGACAGGTAAAGCTTTCTTT; CDR3aa: CASSIPGTGKAFF; v_gene: TRBV19; d_gene: TRBD1; abundance: .; j_gene: TRBJ1-1
CDR3nt: TGCGCCAGCAGCCAAGAGGGGGCGCAGAGGTTGGCCTACGAGCAGTACTTC; CDR3aa: CASSQEGAQRLAYEQYF; v_gene: TRBV4-1; d_gene: .; abundance: .; j_gene: TRBJ2-7
CDR3nt: TGTGCCTGGAGTGTAAGCAGACTTTATCATTCACCCCTCCACTTT; CDR3aa: CAWSVSRLYHSPLHF; v_gene: TRBV30; d_gene: .; abundance: .; j_gene: TRBJ1-6
CDR3nt: TGTGCCAGCACCGGCGGGGGCCATCAGCCCCAGCATTTT; CDR3aa: CASTGGGHQPQHF; v_gene: TRBV7-2; d_gene: .; abundance: .; j_gene: TRBJ1-5
CDR3nt: TGTGCCAGCAGCACCGGGACTAGCGGGTACAATGAGCAGTTCTTC; CDR3aa: CASSTGTSGYNEQFF; v_gene: TRBV7-2; d_gene: TRBD2; abundance: .; j_gene: TRBJ2-1
CDR3nt: TGTGCCAGCAGTGGTAGCGGGAGGACCTACAATGAGCAGTTCTTC; CDR3aa: CASSGSGRTYNEQFF; v_gene: TRBV2; d_gene: TRBD2; abundance: once; j_gene: TRBJ2-1
CDR3nt: TGCACCAGCAGCCAAGATGGGGGACTTAGGGAACGGCAGCCCCAGCATTTT; CDR3aa: CTSSQDGGLRERQPQHF; v_gene: TRBV1; d_gene: .; abundance: .; j_gene: TRBJ1-5
CDR3nt: TGTGCCAGTAGTCCCCGAGGGGGACGGATCATTGAGCAGTACTTC; CDR3aa: CASSPRGGRIIEQYF; v_gene: TRBV19; d_gene: .; abundance: .; j_gene: TRBJ2-7
CDR3nt: TGTGCCAGCAGTTGGACTAGATCCTCCTACGAGCAGTACTTC; CDR3aa: CASSWTRSSYEQYF; v_gene: TRBV6-5; d_gene: TRBD2; abundance: .; j_gene: TRBJ2-7
CDR3nt: TGTGCCAGCAGTTACGGACTAGCGGCTTACGAGCAGTACTTC; CDR3aa: CASSYGLAAYEQYF; v_gene: TRBV2; d_gene: TRBD2; abundance: .; j_gene: TRBJ2-7
CDR3nt: TGCGCCAGCAGCCCGAGGCACACCGGGGAGCTGTTTTTT; CDR3aa: CASSPRHTGELFF; v_gene: TRBV4-1; d_gene: .; abundance: .; j_gene: TRBJ2-2
CDR3nt: TGTGCCACCGCCTCCGACCCGGGGGGGTTCAATCAGCCCCAGCATTTT; CDR3aa: CATASDPGGFNQPQHF; v_gene: TRBV19; d_gene: .; abundance: .; j_gene: TRBJ1-5
CDR3nt: TGCGCCAGCAGCTTACCCCTCCCGGTTAGCGGAAGCACAGATACGCAGTATTTT; CDR3aa: CASSLPLPVSGSTDTQYF; v_gene: TRBV5-1; d_gene: .; abundance: .; j_gene: TRBJ2-3
CDR3nt: TGCAGCGTTACCACAGGGACGTTCACCGGGGAGCTGTTTTTT; CDR3aa: CSVTTGTFTGELFF; v_gene: TRBV29-1; d_gene: .; abundance: .; j_gene: TRBJ2-2
CDR3nt: TGTGCCTGGAGTGTAGGGGGCCGAAATCAGCCCCAGCATTTT; CDR3aa: CAWSVGGRNQPQHF; v_gene: TRBV30; d_gene: TRBD1; abundance: .; j_gene: TRBJ1-5
CDR3nt: TGTGCCAGCAGTGCACAGGGTGGAGATACGCAGTATTTT; CDR3aa: CASSAQGGDTQYF; v_gene: TRBV11-2; d_gene: .; abundance: .; j_gene: TRBJ2-3
CDR3nt: TGTGCCAGCAGCAAAGGGGGACAGGGGTCCTACGAGCAGTACTTC; CDR3aa: CASSKGGQGSYEQYF; v_gene: TRBV28; d_gene: TRBD1; abundance: .; j_gene: TRBJ2-7
CDR3nt: TGTGCCAGCAGCGTACAGCAAGGCTACACCTTC; CDR3aa: CASSVQQGYTF; v_gene: TRBV5-6; d_gene: .; abundance: .; j_gene: TRBJ1-2
CDR3nt: TGTGCCAGCAGCGGGGTGGGCAGGGTTCAGCCCCAGCATTTT; CDR3aa: CASSGVGRVQPQHF; v_gene: TRBV7-8; d_gene: .; abundance: once; j_gene: TRBJ1-5
CDR3nt: TGCGCCAGCAGCTTGGAGCCGGGACAGGGACTATACGAGCAGTACTTC; CDR3aa: CASSLEPGQGLYEQYF; v_gene: TRBV5-1; d_gene: TRBD1; abundance: .; j_gene: TRBJ2-7
CDR3nt: TGTGCCAGCAGTTTATCCGGGGAGGAGGGCTACACCTTC; CDR3aa: CASSLSGEEGYTF; v_gene: TRBV27; d_gene: .; abundance: .; j_gene: TRBJ1-2
CDR3nt: TGTGCCAGCACAGCACAGACAGGCTACACCTTC; CDR3aa: CASTAQTGYTF; v_gene: TRBV2; d_gene: .; abundance: .; j_gene: TRBJ1-2
CDR3nt: TGTGCCAGCAGCTTCATGGGCATTAGCGCAGAGCAGTACTTC; CDR3aa: CASSFMGISAEQYF; v_gene: TRBV11-2; d_gene: .; abundance: .; j_gene: TRBJ2-7
CDR3nt: TGTGCTAGCAGCTTAATCTCCGGACAGGATTCCTACGAGCAGTACTTC; CDR3aa: CASSLISGQDSYEQYF; v_gene: TRBV7-9; d_gene: TRBD1; abundance: .; j_gene: TRBJ2-7
CDR3nt: TGCGCCAGCAGTGCTGGGGGCCTAGACAGAATAGAGCAGTACTTC; CDR3aa: CASSAGGLDRIEQYF; v_gene: TRBV10-2; d_gene: .; abundance: .; j_gene: TRBJ2-7
CDR3nt: TGTGCCTGGAGCAGGGATCCCTATGGCTACACCTTC; CDR3aa: CAWSRDPYGYTF; v_gene: TRBV30; d_gene: .; abundance: once; j_gene: TRBJ1-2
CDR3nt: TGTGCCAGCAGGAGGGAAGGTTTAGCGGGAGAGCAGTTCTTC; CDR3aa: CASRREGLAGEQFF; v_gene: TRBV6-4; d_gene: TRBD2; abundance: .; j_gene: TRBJ2-1
CDR3nt: TGTGCCAGCAGCCTGTACTGGACTTATGAAGCTTTCTTT; CDR3aa: CASSLYWTYEAFF; v_gene: TRBV7-8; d_gene: .; abundance: .; j_gene: TRBJ1-1
CDR3nt: TGTGCCAGCAGCTTAGATCCGGGATCGATCACTGAAGCTTTCTTT; CDR3aa: CASSLDPGSITEAFF; v_gene: TRBV11-2; d_gene: .; abundance: .; j_gene: TRBJ1-1
CDR3nt: TGCAGCGTTCCCAAGCAACCCATCCATGAGCAGTTCTTC; CDR3aa: CSVPKQPIHEQFF; v_gene: TRBV29-1; d_gene: .; abundance: .; j_gene: TRBJ2-1
CDR3nt: TGTGCCAGCAGCTTGGGTGCGGGAGGGCCCGGCAATGAGCAGTTCTTC; CDR3aa: CASSLGAGGPGNEQFF; v_gene: TRBV5-4; d_gene: TRBD2; abundance: .; j_gene: TRBJ2-1
CDR3nt: TGCGCCAGCAGCTCAGGACTAGCGGGAAATCGGGTCACCGGGGAGCTGTTTTTT; CDR3aa: CASSSGLAGNRVTGELFF; v_gene: TRBV5-1; d_gene: TRBD2; abundance: .; j_gene: TRBJ2-2
CDR3nt: TGTGCCAGTAGTCTCTCGACAGGAGGAAATGAAAAACTGTTTTTT; CDR3aa: CASSLSTGGNEKLFF; v_gene: TRBV19; d_gene: .; abundance: medium-sized; j_gene: TRBJ1-4
CDR3nt: TGTGCCAGCAGGAACAGGGGCCTGAACACTGAAGCTTTCTTT; CDR3aa: CASRNRGLNTEAFF; v_gene: TRBV6-6; d_gene: TRBD1; abundance: .; j_gene: TRBJ1-1
CDR3nt: TGTGCCACCTCAGGGAGGATGAACACTGAAGCTTTCTTT; CDR3aa: CATSGRMNTEAFF; v_gene: TRBV27; d_gene: .; abundance: once; j_gene: TRBJ1-1
CDR3nt: TGTGCCAGCAGCTTTACCGGGACAGGCTCCTACGAGCAGTACTTC; CDR3aa: CASSFTGTGSYEQYF; v_gene: TRBV5-4; d_gene: TRBD1; abundance: .; j_gene: TRBJ2-7
CDR3nt: TGTGCCAGCAGCTGGACTAGCGGGAGCACAGATACGCAGTATTTT; CDR3aa: CASSWTSGSTDTQYF; v_gene: TRBV7-3; d_gene: TRBD2; abundance: .; j_gene: TRBJ2-3
CDR3nt: TGTGCCAGCAGTTACTCGAAAGGGGCGGACACTGAAGCTTTCTTT; CDR3aa: CASSYSKGADTEAFF; v_gene: TRBV6-5; d_gene: .; abundance: .; j_gene: TRBJ1-1